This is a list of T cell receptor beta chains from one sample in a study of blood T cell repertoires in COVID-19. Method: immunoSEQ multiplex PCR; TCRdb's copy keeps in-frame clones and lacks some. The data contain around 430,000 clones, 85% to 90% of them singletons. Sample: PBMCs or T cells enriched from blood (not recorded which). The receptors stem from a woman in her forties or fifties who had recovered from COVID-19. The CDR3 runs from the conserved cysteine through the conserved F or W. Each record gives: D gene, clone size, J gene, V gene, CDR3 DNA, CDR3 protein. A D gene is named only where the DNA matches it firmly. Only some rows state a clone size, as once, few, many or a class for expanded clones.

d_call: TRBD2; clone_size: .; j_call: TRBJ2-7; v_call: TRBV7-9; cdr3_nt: TGTGCCAGCACCCCAGCGGGGGGCTACGAGCAGTACTTC; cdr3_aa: CASTPAGGYEQYF
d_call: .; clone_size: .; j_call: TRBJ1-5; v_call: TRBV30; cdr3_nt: TGTGCCTGGAGTGCCGATAGGGAGAATCAGCCCCAGCATTTT; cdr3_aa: CAWSADRENQPQHF
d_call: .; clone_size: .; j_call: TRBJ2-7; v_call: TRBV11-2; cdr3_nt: TGTGCCAGCAGCTTAGGGGGTAGGGGCTACGAGCAGTACTTC; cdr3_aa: CASSLGGRGYEQYF
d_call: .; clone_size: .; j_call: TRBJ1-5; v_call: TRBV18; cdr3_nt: TGTGCCAGCTCACTAGAAAACAGCAATCAGCCCCAGCATTTT; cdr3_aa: CASSLENSNQPQHF
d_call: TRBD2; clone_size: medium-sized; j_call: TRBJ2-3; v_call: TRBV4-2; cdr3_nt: TGTGCCAGCAGCCAAGTCGCTAGCGGGGGAGGAGATACGCAGTATTTT; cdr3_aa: CASSQVASGGGDTQYF
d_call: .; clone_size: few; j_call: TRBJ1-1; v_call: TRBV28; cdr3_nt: TGTGCCAGCTCCAGAGGCACTGAAGCTTTCTTT; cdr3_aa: CASSRGTEAFF
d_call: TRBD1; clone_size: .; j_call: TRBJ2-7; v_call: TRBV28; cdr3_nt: TGTGCCAGCAGTTCTGCGATTGTGGACAGGGGATGGCGCGAGCAGTACTTC; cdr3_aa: CASSSAIVDRGWREQYF
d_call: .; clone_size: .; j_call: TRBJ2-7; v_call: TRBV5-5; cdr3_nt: TGTGCCAGCAGCTTAGGTGTCGACCCCCGGGGGCAGTACTTC; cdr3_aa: CASSLGVDPRGQYF
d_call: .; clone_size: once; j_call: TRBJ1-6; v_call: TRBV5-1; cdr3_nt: TGCGCCAGCAGCTTGGAGTCGGCGGCGGGGATTTCACCCCTCCACTTT; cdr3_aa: CASSLESAAGISPLHF
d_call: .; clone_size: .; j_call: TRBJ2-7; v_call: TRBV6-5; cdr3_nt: TGTGCCAGCAGTTTCCCCCCCCACTACGAGCAGTACTTC; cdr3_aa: CASSFPPHYEQYF
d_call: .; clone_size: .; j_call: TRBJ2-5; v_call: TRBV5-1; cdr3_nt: TGCGCCAGCAGCTTGGCCGGCGGCCTCCCCGGGGAGACCCAGTACTTC; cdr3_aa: CASSLAGGLPGETQYF
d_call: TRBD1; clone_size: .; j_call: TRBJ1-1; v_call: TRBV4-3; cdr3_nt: TGCGCCAGCAGCCAAGATGGGTCGGAGGGGGCGAACACTGAAGCTTTCTTT; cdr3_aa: CASSQDGSEGANTEAFF
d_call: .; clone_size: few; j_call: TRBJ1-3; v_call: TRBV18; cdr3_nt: TGTGCCAGCTCACCACTTCCGACAGTCTCTGGAAACACCATATATTTT; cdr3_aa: CASSPLPTVSGNTIYF
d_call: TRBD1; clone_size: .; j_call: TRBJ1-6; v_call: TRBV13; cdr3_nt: TGTGCCACCGGACAGGGAGGAGATTCACCCCTCCACTTT; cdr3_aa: CATGQGGDSPLHF
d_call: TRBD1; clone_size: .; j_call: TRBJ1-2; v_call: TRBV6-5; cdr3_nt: TGTGCCAGCAGGCTACGGGACAGGGGCGACTATGGCTACACCTTC; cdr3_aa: CASRLRDRGDYGYTF
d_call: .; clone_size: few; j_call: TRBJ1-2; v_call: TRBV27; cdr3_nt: TGTGCCAGCAGTATATCCGGGACAATCGCCCGAAACTATGGCTACACCTTC; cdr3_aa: CASSISGTIARNYGYTF
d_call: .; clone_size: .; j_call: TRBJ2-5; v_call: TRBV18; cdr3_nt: TGTGCCAGCTCACCTGGGGGGACAGCTTACCAAGAGACCCAGTACTTC; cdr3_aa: CASSPGGTAYQETQYF
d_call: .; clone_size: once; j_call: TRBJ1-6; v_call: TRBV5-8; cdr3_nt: TGTGCCAGCAGCCCGGATTACGTCAGGGTCTCCTATAATTCACCCCTCCACTTT; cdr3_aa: CASSPDYVRVSYNSPLHF
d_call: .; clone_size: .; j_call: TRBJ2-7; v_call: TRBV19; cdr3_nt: TGTGCCAGTAGTATCGTCGTGGGAGGGGGCTCCTACGAGCAGTACTTC; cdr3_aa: CASSIVVGGGSYEQYF
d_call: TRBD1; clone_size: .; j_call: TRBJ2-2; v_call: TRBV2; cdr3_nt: TGTGCCAGCAGCAGACAGGGTGGCACCGGGGAGCTGTTTTTT; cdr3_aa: CASSRQGGTGELFF
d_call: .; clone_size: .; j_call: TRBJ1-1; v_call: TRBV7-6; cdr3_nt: TGTGCCAGCAGCTTAGACGGAGGGAGCACTGAAGCTTTCTTT; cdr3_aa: CASSLDGGSTEAFF
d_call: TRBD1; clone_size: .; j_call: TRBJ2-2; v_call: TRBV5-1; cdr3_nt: TGCGCCAGCAGCTGGGGCGGACAGGGGCGCACCGGGGAGCTGTTTTTT; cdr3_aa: CASSWGGQGRTGELFF